The T cell receptor beta chain under discussion was sequenced for a study of T cell responses to AZD1222 COVID-19 vaccine (dated by TCRdb to 2020 to 2022). Notes on the research overall: TCR sequencing covered some 250 trial participants: 200 to 220 given two doses of AZD1222 and 26 given two doses of MenACWY control vaccine. Enrollment into the trials was organized by age into subgroups of 18-55, 56-69 and 70-plus years, and those subgroups contained approximately 160, 26 and 62 TCR-sequenced participants, respectively.

Remarks on this clone: Its target antigen remains unknown. No much larger clone is present one base from it, and per-base qualities are unavailable.

From cysteine to phenylalanine, the CDR3 is 13 amino acids long. The only DNA kept is the CDR3, 39 bases in frame from the first base. The germline V gene encodes CDR1 MNHEY and CDR2 SVGEGT. Relative to germline, V is 4 bases shorter and J is 3 bases shorter, with 9 bases between their ends. In light of the paper, this sample's time point label describes: baseline before first vaccination. The treatment or condition label for this specimen denotes: meningococcal conjugate vaccine given as trial control. Vaccinee samples came from UK trials COV001 and COV002, including a single-blind randomized controlled phase 2/3 trial of AZD1222 (ChAdOx1 nCoV-19) in healthy adults. For TCRbeta chain sequencing, PBMC samples from trial participants were taken at day 0 and at day 28 after the second dose. Findings and caveats that apply to the study as a whole: Because no day 14 peak-response samples were available, the repertoires could be characterized only after the peak T cell response. Conclusions about previously exposed vaccinees are limited because only five to seven AZD1222 recipients were SARS-CoV-2 seropositive at baseline. Spike-specific TCR breadth and depth rose significantly after two AZD1222 doses compared with day 0 and with MenACWY recipients. Nearly half of unique spike-specific TCRs reportedly recognized epitopes outside regions mutated in the B.1.351 and B.1.1.7 variants. CD4 TCRs associated with the vaccine covered the entire spike protein, and the dominant responses were in regions 160-218 and 743-854. Most participants were white British and females outnumbered males, and the authors suggested that clonal diversity may have been underestimated. The 56-69-year group was small, and its depth increase did not reach significance, likely because of low power.

The CDR3 regions of human TCRbeta chains were subjected to immunosequencing. The published analysis was carried out like this. TCRs in the repertoires were compared against a reference library of SARS-CoV-2-specific TCRs that had been generated with the MIRA antigen-specificity platform. Breadth was defined as the fraction of unique TCRs that were SARS-CoV-2-associated, and depth was defined as the fraction of total T cells that were SARS-CoV-2-associated. Using the MIRA data, each spike-specific TCR was mapped to the spike region that the TCR reacts to and placed in a CD4 or CD8 class. Log10-transformed breadth and depth values were compared by one-way ANOVA with Sidak's multiple comparisons tests. Here the immuneACCESS table is served through TCRdb, limited to in-frame sequences with V and J called. Missing clones are a known gap in these copies; in checked studies unresolved V genes cover under half, and the rest lacks a known reason. V, J and clone size derive from that table, while D and trimming were established from the DNA sequence. The sample records some 150,000 clones, 70% to 90% of which are singletons. The top ten clones comprise about 3.7% of the sample.

This TCR was recovered from an adult in good health. The sample consisted of peripheral blood, taken on day 0 of MenACWY control vaccination. The chain is assembled from TRBV6-2 or TRBV6-3 and TRBJ1-2; too little of a D gene remains to name it. The DNA sequence is as follows: TGTGCCAGCAGTTTAAGACAAGACTATGGCTACACCTTC. Its protein product is CASSLRQDYGYTF.